This T cell receptor (beta chain) was observed in a study of human T cells and chemical hapten exposure. Across the whole study: A 2 cm by 2 cm inner upper arm patch received 2% DPC for sensitization. Across the whole study, which lasted around 25 weeks, patients were given diphenylcyclopropenone on the scalp once a week. Upper back patch tests used 0.01% DPC, scored after 6 days.

Via MiXCR, TCRdb re-called the RACE reads, giving one row per CDR3 protein. Seen here are about 380,000 distinct CDR3 sequences, nearly 6.5% observed once, and the top ten hold about 5%. The V gene lost 4 bases and the J gene lost 0 bases, with 17 bases spanning the gap. CDR3 length equals 16 residues. Germline V CDR1 and CDR2: SGHKS, YYEKEE (reference sequence). The time point here: patch test 2, 6 weeks after DPC sensitization. Specified treatment: therapeutic diphenylcyclopropenone sensitization with weekly scalp DPC. Phlebotomy was performed prior to application of every patch test. At least ten counts were recorded for this clonotype.

The sample was whole blood, taken in connection with sensitization to the hapten diphenylcyclopropenone (DPC). The chain combines TRBV5-5 with TRBJ2-7, with D possibly called TRBD1 or TRBD2 (6 bases each). This TCR was sampled from a woman younger than 35 with alopecia areata. Some clones in this sample may be carry-over from other donors' samples. CDR3 sequence reads: CASSPQGRWSSYEQYF. The CDR3 DNA is TGTGCCAGCAGCCCTCAGGGGAGGTGGAGCTCCTACGAGCAGTACTTC.